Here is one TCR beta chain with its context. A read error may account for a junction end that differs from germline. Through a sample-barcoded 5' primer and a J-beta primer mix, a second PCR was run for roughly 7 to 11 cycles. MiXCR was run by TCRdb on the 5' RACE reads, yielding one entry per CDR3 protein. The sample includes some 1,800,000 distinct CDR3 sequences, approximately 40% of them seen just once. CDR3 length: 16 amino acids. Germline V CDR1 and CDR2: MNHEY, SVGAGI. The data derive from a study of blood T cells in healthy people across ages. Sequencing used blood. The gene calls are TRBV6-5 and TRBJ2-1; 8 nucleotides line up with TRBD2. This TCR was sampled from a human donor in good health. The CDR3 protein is CACSYLAGEAYNEQFF. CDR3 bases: TGTGCCTGCAGTTACCTAGCGGGCGAGGCCTACAATGAGCAGTTCTTC.